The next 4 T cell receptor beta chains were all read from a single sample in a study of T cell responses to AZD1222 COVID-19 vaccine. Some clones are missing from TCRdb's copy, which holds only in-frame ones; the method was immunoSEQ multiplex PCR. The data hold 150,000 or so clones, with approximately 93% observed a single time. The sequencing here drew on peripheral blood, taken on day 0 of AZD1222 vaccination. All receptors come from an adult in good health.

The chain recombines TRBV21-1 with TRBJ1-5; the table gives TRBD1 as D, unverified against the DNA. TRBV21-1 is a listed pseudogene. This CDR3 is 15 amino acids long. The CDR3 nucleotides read TGTGCCAGCAGTAATGAGGGGGTGGACAATCAGCCCCAGCATTTT. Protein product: CASSNEGVDNQPQHF.

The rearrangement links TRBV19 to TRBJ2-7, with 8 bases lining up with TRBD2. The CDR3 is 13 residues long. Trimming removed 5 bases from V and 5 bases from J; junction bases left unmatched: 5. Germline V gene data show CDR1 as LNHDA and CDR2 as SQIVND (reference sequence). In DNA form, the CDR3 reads TGTGCCAGTAGTGATACTAGCGGCAACGAGCAGTACTTC. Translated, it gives CASSDTSGNEQYF.

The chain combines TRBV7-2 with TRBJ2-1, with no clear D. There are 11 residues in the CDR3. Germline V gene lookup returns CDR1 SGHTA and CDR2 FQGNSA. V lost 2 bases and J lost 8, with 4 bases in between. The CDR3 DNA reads TGTGCCAGCAGCTTATTGGATGAGCAGTTCTTC. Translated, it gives CASSLLDEQFF.

The CDR3 reads CASSTSGAPNGYTF. The CDR3 nucleotides are TGTGCCAGTAGCACTTCCGGGGCGCCTAATGGCTACACCTTC. The J gene is TRBJ1-2, the V gene TRBV19, with D maybe TRBD1 (5 bases). CDR1 and CDR2 (germline): LNHDA, SQIVND (reference sequence). Trimming removed 6 bases from V and 6 bases from J, with 17 bases in between. CDR3 length: 14 residues.